Included here is one TCR beta chain sequence, with context. Trimming took 3 bases from V and 2 from J; bases not matched to a gene: 9. The CDR3 loop spans 17 amino acids. This entry comes from a study of blood T cell repertoires in COVID-19. TCRdb's copy holds only in-frame clones and misses some; the assay was immunoSEQ multiplex PCR. The sample lists over 120,000 clones, about four fifths seen once, with around 8.4% in the top ten. All enrollees were roughly 18 to 90 years old and from about 25 US areas. Two negative PCRs, clearance, or symptom resolution had been documented for recovered Cohort 3 donors.

Material for sequencing was PBMCs or T cells enriched from blood (not recorded which). This chain links TRBV23-1 with TRBJ2-2; 7 bases agree with TRBD2. TRBV23-1 is known as an ORF, though its function is uncertain. This receptor was taken from a man aged 45-65 years who had recovered from COVID-19. The DNA of the CDR3 is TGCGCCAGCAGTCATTCGGCGGGGGATATAAACACCGGGGAGCTGTTTTTT. Its protein is CASSHSAGDINTGELFF.